These 7 T cell receptor beta chains were all obtained from the same sample, sequenced in a study of blood T cell repertoires in COVID-19. Profiled with immunoSEQ multiplex PCR; TCRdb holds only in-frame clones, not every one. This table holds around 100,000 clones, 80% found once. The material sequenced was peripheral blood. The origin of the receptors is a man between 65 and 80 years old with active or convalescent COVID-19.

V is TRBV13 and J is TRBJ1-3; D is ambiguous. V dropped 0 bases and J dropped 2 bases, with 8 bases sitting between them. Germline V gene data show CDR1 as PRHDT and CDR2 as FYEKMQ (reference sequence). CDR3 size: 15 residues. Here the CDR3 reads CASSLGPAAGNTIYF. CDR3 DNA sequence: TGTGCCAGCAGCTTAGGTCCCGCGGCTGGAAACACCATATATTTT.

The chain is built from TRBV25-1 and TRBJ2-2; no clear D. The CDR3 is 14 residues long. V was cut by 4 bases and J by 4 bases, with 10 bases left in between. Germline V gives CDR1 MGHDK, CDR2 SYGVNS. CDR3 in DNA: TGTGCCAGCAGTGGCGGCAAAGCCACCGGGGAGCTGTTTTTT. The encoded protein is CASSGGKATGELFF.

J is TRBJ2-3 and V is TRBV12-5; no clear D gene. This CDR3 has 13 amino acids. V was shortened by 5 bases and J by 3 bases, with 9 bases between the two germline ends. Germline V CDR1 and CDR2: LGHNT, FRNRAP. The CDR3 region has the DNA TGTGCTAGTGGTCCCGGCAGGACAGATACGCAGTATTTT. Translating it yields CASGPGRTDTQYF.

The chain uses TRBV4-1 and TRBJ1-4, with 11 bases identical to TRBD1. Looked up from germline, CDR1 is MGHRA and CDR2 is YSYEKL. This CDR3 comprises 14 residues. The V gene end was trimmed by 6 bases and the J gene end by 5 bases; junction bases not matched to a gene: 2. The CDR3, as DNA: TGCGCCAGCAGACGGACAGGGGGCAATGAAAAACTGTTTTTT. It codes for CASRRTGGNEKLFF.

The chain combines TRBV13 with TRBJ2-7, with D possibly matching TRBD2 (5 bases). In germline, CDR1 is PRHDT, CDR2 FYEKMQ (reference sequence). The V end was cut by 5 bases, the J end by 0 bases, with 14 bases between. This CDR3 region has 15 residues. The CDR3: CASSPRGLSSYEQYF. The CDR3 DNA sequence: TGTGCCAGCAGCCCCCGGGGTTTGAGCTCCTACGAGCAGTACTTC. The full variable domain, completed using reference TRBV13 and TRBJ2-7, is AAGVIQSPRHLIKEKRETATLKCYPIPRHDTVYWYQQGPGQDPQFLISFYEKMQSDKGSIPDRFSAQQFSDYHSELNMSSLELGDSALYFCASSPRGLSSYEQYFGPGTRLTVT.

This clone was recorded once. The genes are TRBV4-3 and TRBJ1-3, with D possibly being TRBD1 (5 bases). Trimming took 3 bases from V and 0 from J, leaving 9 bases between them. The CDR3 sequence is 15 residues long. Germline V gene data show CDR1 as LGHNA and CDR2 as YSLEER. Written as DNA, the CDR3 is TGCGCCAGCAGCCAGGATAGGGGCTCTGGAAACACCATATATTTT. Protein product: CASSQDRGSGNTIYF.

This clone was counted once. The V gene is TRBV10-3, the J gene TRBJ2-1, with D perhaps matching TRBD2 (5 bases). The CDR3 contains 13 residues. Trimming removed 0 bases from V and 8 bases from J, with 8 bases in between. Germline assignment: CDR1 ENHRY and CDR2 SYGVKD. This CDR3 reads CAISESEGYEQFF. In nucleotides, the CDR3 is TGTGCCATCAGTGAGTCAGAGGGATATGAGCAGTTCTTC.